This TCR beta chain appears in the sequencing data of a study of blood T cell repertoires in COVID-19. Sequencing used immunoSEQ multiplex PCR; TCRdb keeps in-frame clones, though not all of them. The data hold about 200,000 clones, with about 83% observed a single time. V dropped 8 bases and J dropped 4; count of bases not matched to a gene: 8. Germline V gives CDR1 SNHLY, CDR2 FYNNEI. The CDR3 has 14 amino acids. The chain uses TRBV2 and TRBJ1-1; 9 nucleotides line up with TRBD1. Material for sequencing was peripheral blood. The TCR sequence derives from a woman aged 50 to 65 with active or convalescent COVID-19. CDR3 DNA sequence: TGTGCCAGCCGGGGACAGGGCCTGGGCACTGAAGCTTTCTTT. It specifies CASRGQGLGTEAFF.